These 30 T cell receptor beta chains share one sample of origin, sequenced in a study of vaccination and CD4 T cells after COVID-19. Their cognate antigens are unknown. Sequenced with the Oncomine TCR Beta short-read assay was DNA taken from cultured CD4+ T cells. TCRdb re-called the PCR reads through MiXCR, storing one row per CDR3 protein. The profile shows about 21,000 distinct CDR3 sequences, around 39% of them singletons. This sample's treatment: roughly 11-day PBMC culture with coronavirus spike peptide pools or control peptides (ViraFEST assay). The sequenced sample was CD4+ T cells from blood, cultured in vitro, obtained before SARS-CoV-2 vaccination. The receptors derive from a human donor who received a COVID-19 vaccine.

The genes are TRBV10-1 and TRBJ2-3, with 15 bases identical to TRBD2. V was pared by 6 bases and J by 7 bases, with 5 bases of the junction left unmatched. This CDR3 is built from 15 residues. Germline CDR1 and CDR2: WNHNN and SYGVQD (reference sequence). The CDR3 sequence: CASRYGTSGGYTQYF. In DNA form, the CDR3 reads TGCGCCAGCAGATACGGGACTAGCGGGGGGTATACGCAGTATTTT.

This clonotype was counted between two and nine times. J is TRBJ2-5 and V is TRBV20-1; TRBD2 matches 12 bases. This CDR3 has 13 amino acids. The germline V gene has CDR1 DFQATT and CDR2 SNEGSKA (reference sequence). Losses at the gene ends were 5 bases for V and 5 bases for J; bases not matched to a gene: 3. The CDR3 nucleotides are TGCAGTGCTCGGACTAGCGGGGCCGAGACCCAGTACTTC. Translation: CSARTSGAETQYF.

The V call is TRBV12-3 or TRBV12-4, the J call TRBJ1-6; a weak D match, TRBD1 (6 bases). The CDR3 covers 14 residues. V was pared by 2 bases and J by 7 bases, with 9 bases between. CDR3 bases: TGTGCCAGCAGTTTACAGGGGCGGAATTCACCCCTCCACTTT. Residues: CASSLQGRNSPLHF.

This clonotype was counted only a few times. V is TRBV20-1 and J is TRBJ2-5; 12 bases map to TRBD2. The CDR3 has 15 residues. J lost 5 bases, V lost 6 bases, and 10 bases had no gene match. Germline loops: CDR1 DFQATT, CDR2 SNEGSKA (reference sequence). Here the CDR3 reads CSADKRTSGVETQYF. CDR3 DNA: TGCAGTGCCGACAAAAGGACTAGCGGGGTGGAGACCCAGTACTTC.

CDR3 sequence: CASSLSSQSNQPQHF. CDR3 in DNA: TGTGCCAGCAGCTTATCGTCGCAGAGCAATCAGCCCCAGCATTTT. The V call is TRBV7-9, the J call TRBJ1-5; D remains ambiguous. Germline V gene lookup returns CDR1 SEHNR and CDR2 FQNEAQ (reference sequence). This CDR3 has 15 residues. The V and J ends lost 2 bases and 1 base respectively, with 9 bases between them.

The rearrangement uses TRBV20-1 and TRBJ1-4; the D gene is possibly TRBD1 (5 bases). V was pared by 3 bases and J by 11 bases, with 10 bases between. This CDR3 spans 11 amino acids. Germline CDR1 and CDR2: DFQATT and SNEGSKA (reference sequence). The DNA of the CDR3 is TGCAGTGCTAGCCGGGGGGGGAAACTGTTTTTT. Protein product: CSASRGGKLFF.

This clonotype was counted once. This chain's CDR3 is CSARVPTGIEETQYF. Written as DNA, the CDR3 is TGCAGTGCTAGAGTCCCCACCGGGATTGAAGAGACCCAGTACTTC. The chain recombines TRBV20-1 with TRBJ2-5; D possibly corresponds to TRBD2 (5 bases). The V gene's germline CDR1 is DFQATT and CDR2 SNEGSKA (reference sequence). Trimming took 1 base from V and 3 from J, leaving 15 bases between them. The CDR3 spans 15 residues.

This rearrangement joins TRBV7-2 to TRBJ1-6; unclear D gene. V was trimmed by 0 bases and J by 9 bases, leaving 15 bases between them. This CDR3 has 16 residues. Germline lookup yields CDR1 SGHTA and CDR2 FQGNSA. This CDR3 is CASSLASAGLGSPLHF. In nucleotides, the CDR3 is TGTGCCAGCAGCTTAGCGTCCGCAGGCCTAGGTTCACCCCTCCACTTT.

The J gene is TRBJ2-2, the V gene TRBV6-4, with a tentative D call TRBD1 (6 bases). Germline lookup yields CDR1 MRHNA and CDR2 SNTAGT. V was clipped by 5 bases and J by 7 bases, with 14 bases between them. The CDR3 is made up of 14 amino acids. The CDR3, as DNA: TGTGCCAGCAGTCGGGAACAGGGCCACGGGGAGCTGTTTTTT. Translating it yields CASSREQGHGELFF.

This clonotype came up a few times. This sequence joins TRBV21-1 and TRBJ1-2; the D call in the table, TRBD1, was not verified against the DNA. TRBV21-1 is a pseudogene locus. The CDR3 consists of 16 residues. The CDR3 spells CASSTRQTVNNYGYTF. CDR3 nucleotide sequence: TGTGCCAGCAGCACAAGACAGACGGTAAATAACTATGGCTACACCTTC.

This clonotype appeared a few times. The chain uses TRBV6-1 and TRBJ2-3; D might be TRBD2 (6 bases). V was clipped by 0 bases and J by 2 bases, with 12 bases between them. Germline values: CDR1 MNHNS, CDR2 SASEGT. CDR3 length: 16 residues. The DNA of the CDR3 is TGTGCCAGCAGTGAAGCTGGAGGGGCCCTCACAGATACGCAGTATTTT. Amino acid sequence: CASSEAGGALTDTQYF.

This clonotype showed up just a few times. This chain uses TRBV20-1 with TRBJ2-5; 8 bases agree with TRBD1. Germline V gives CDR1 DFQATT, CDR2 SNEGSKA (reference sequence). This CDR3 has 13 residues. V gave up 6 bases and J gave up 5 bases; unmatched junction bases: 8. The CDR3 is CSATPDRVETQYF. The DNA for the CDR3 is TGCAGTGCCACCCCGGACAGGGTGGAGACCCAGTACTTC.

The chain employs TRBV5-5 and TRBJ1-2; TRBD1 is a possible D gene (5 bases). This CDR3 is 14 amino acids long. Germline V lookup: CDR1 SGHKS, CDR2 YYEKEE (reference sequence). With 2 bases removed from V and 8 bases from J, the gap between germline ends came to 16 bases. CDR3 DNA sequence: TGTGCCAGCAGCTTTTGGTGGGGGATGGGAGGCTACACCTTC. Protein: CASSFWWGMGGYTF. The full variable domain, in which reference TRBV5-5 and TRBJ1-2 provide the parts outside the CDR3, is DAGVTQSPTHLIKTRGQQVTLRCSPISGHKSVSWYQQVLGQGPQFIFQYYEKEERGRGNFPDRFSARQFPNYSSELNVNALLLGDSALYLCASSFWWGMGGYTFGSGTRLTVV.

The chain has TRBV7-3 and TRBJ2-2; 10 bases line up with TRBD2. The V and J ends lost 1 base and 1 base, in that order; junction bases with no gene match: 6. CDR1 SGHTA and CDR2 FQGTGA come from the germline V gene. CDR3 length: 18 amino acids. The CDR3 loop reads CASSLRPSGGRNTGELFF. The DNA of the CDR3 is TGTGCCAGCAGCTTAAGGCCTAGCGGGGGTAGGAACACCGGGGAGCTGTTTTTT.

The V and J genes are TRBV20-1 and TRBJ1-1; D remains ambiguous. The CDR3 is 12 amino acids. Trimming took off 1 base at V and 6 bases at J, with 9 bases between the two ends. Germline V CDR1 and CDR2: DFQATT, SNEGSKA (reference sequence). DNA of the CDR3: TGCAGTGCTAGAGGGGCGTTCGCTGAAGCTTTCTTT. The encoded protein is CSARGAFAEAFF.

CDR3 DNA: TGTGCCACCAGTGATGGCGGACAGGTCTCCTACGAGCAGTACTTC. It is translated as CATSDGGQVSYEQYF. The rearrangement uses TRBV24-1 and TRBJ2-7; TRBD1 aligns across 7 bases. The CDR3 extends over 15 amino acids. CDR1 KGHDR and CDR2 SFDVKD come from the germline V gene. Trimming took 3 bases from V and 0 from J; bases not matched to a gene: 4.

This rearrangement joins TRBV20-1 to TRBJ2-3, with 9 bases matching TRBD2. Germline loops: CDR1 DFQATT, CDR2 SNEGSKA (reference sequence). The CDR3 length is 13 residues. V dropped 4 bases and J dropped 7; count of bases not matched to a gene: 6. The CDR3 region is CSATRGGGNTQYF. The DNA for the CDR3 is TGCAGTGCTACGCGGGGGGGCGGGAATACGCAGTATTTT.

Here the CDR3 reads CASSPLGLGGTDTQYF. As DNA, the CDR3 is TGTGCCAGTAGTCCCTTGGGGTTGGGGGGCACAGATACGCAGTATTTT. The J gene is TRBJ2-3, the V gene TRBV19; the D call may be TRBD1 or TRBD2 (5 bases each). V was trimmed by 5 bases and J by 1 base, leaving 16 bases between them. This CDR3 comprises 16 residues. CDR1 is LNHDA and CDR2 is SQIVND in the germline V gene (reference sequence). Using reference TRBV19 and TRBJ2-3 for the parts outside the CDR3, the full variable domain is DGGITQSPKYLFRKEGQNVTLSCEQNLNHDAMYWYRQDPGQGLRLIYYSQIVNDFQKGDIAEGYSVSREKKESFPLTVTSAQKNPTAFYLCASSPLGLGGTDTQYFGPGTRLTVL.

This clonotype was seen more than once but under ten times. The CDR3 DNA is TGCGCCAGCAGCTTCCAGGGCAGGGGAGCCTCACCCCTCCACTTT. As protein: CASSFQGRGASPLHF. V gene TRBV5-1 combines with J gene TRBJ1-6, with a tentative D call TRBD1 (6 bases). CDR1 SGHRS and CDR2 YFSETQ come from the germline V gene. V lost 2 bases and J lost 10, with 16 bases in between. This CDR3 is built from 15 residues.

The count of this clonotype is one. The rearrangement joins TRBV10-3 to TRBJ1-1, with D possibly matching TRBD1 (5 bases). Germline V CDR1 and CDR2: ENHRY, SYGVKD. V lost 8 bases and J lost 1, with 11 bases in between. This CDR3 has 13 residues. CDR3 sequence: CAIGTLGNTEAFF. DNA for the CDR3: TGTGCCATCGGGACGCTCGGGAACACTGAAGCTTTCTTT.

The chain employs TRBV10-1 and TRBJ2-7, with D possibly matching TRBD2 (5 bases). V lost 2 bases to trimming and J lost 4 bases, with 12 bases between them. CDR1 and CDR2 from the germline V gene are WNHNN and SYGVQD (reference sequence). This CDR3 region has 14 residues. The CDR3 is CASSEAGGFYEQYF. The CDR3 nucleotides are TGCGCCAGCAGTGAGGCAGGAGGATTTTACGAGCAGTACTTC.

The V gene is TRBV14, the J gene TRBJ1-2, with no clear D. In germline, CDR1 is SGHDN, CDR2 FVKESK. Trimming stripped 0 bases from V and 4 bases from J, with 9 bases between. This CDR3 spans 14 amino acids. Written as DNA, the CDR3 is TGTGCCAGCAGCCAAGAACGTTCCGGCTATGGCTACACCTTC. Translation gives CASSQERSGYGYTF.

To note about this clonotype: One end of the junction does not line up with germline, which may come from a read error. The V call is TRBV19, the J call TRBJ2-7, with 8 positions matching TRBD2. Germline loops: CDR1 LNHDA, CDR2 SQIVND (reference sequence). CDR3 length equals 11 residues. CDR3 loop: CASTGGGLPSF. Here the CDR3 DNA reads TGTGCCAGTACCGGGGGGGGACTTCCGAGCTTC.

This clonotype was counted between two and nine times. This chain connects TRBV19 to TRBJ2-5, with TRBD1 matching over 7 bases. The germline V gene encodes CDR1 LNHDA and CDR2 SQIVND (reference sequence). The CDR3 runs 16 residues. V shed 7 bases and J 2 bases; nucleotides not matched to a gene: 13. For the CDR3, the DNA is TGTGCCAGTACCTTCGGTCAGGGGGAACCTCAAGAGACCCAGTACTTC. It encodes CASTFGQGEPQETQYF.

This clonotype was detected only a few times. This sequence joins TRBV19 and TRBJ1-3; D is perhaps TRBD1 (5 bases). Per germline, CDR1 LNHDA and CDR2 SQIVND (reference sequence). The CDR3 contains 15 residues. Trimming removed 4 bases from V and 2 bases from J, with 12 bases in between. CDR3 loop: CASSTGTDTGNTIYF. Here the CDR3 DNA reads TGTGCCAGTAGTACCGGGACGGACACTGGAAACACCATATATTTT.

This clonotype came up a few times. The rearrangement uses TRBV19 and TRBJ1-5, with 7 bases aligning to TRBD1. Germline V CDR1 and CDR2: LNHDA, SQIVND (reference sequence). The V and J ends lost 4 bases and 0 bases, in that order; junction bases with no gene match: 3. The CDR3 is 15 amino acids. The CDR3 nucleotides read TGTGCCAGTAGTACTACAGGGGATAGCAATCAGCCCCAGCATTTT. Translation: CASSTTGDSNQPQHF.

This sequence joins TRBV30 and TRBJ1-6, with D possibly TRBD1 on 6 matching bases. Germline values: CDR1 GTSNPN, CDR2 SVGIG (reference sequence). Deletions cut 6 bases from V and 7 bases from J, with 13 bases between. The CDR3 runs to 13 residues. The CDR3 protein is CACEQGENSPLHF. For the CDR3, the DNA is TGTGCCTGTGAACAGGGAGAAAATTCACCCCTCCACTTT.

The V gene is TRBV5-1, the J gene TRBJ1-2; 8 positions match TRBD1. This CDR3 spans 14 amino acids. Germline CDR1 and CDR2: SGHRS and YFSETQ. Trimming removed 4 bases from V and 3 bases from J; junction bases left unmatched: 5. CDR3 in amino acids: CASSPSTGDYGYTF. CDR3 coding DNA: TGCGCCAGCAGCCCATCGACAGGGGACTATGGCTACACCTTC.

V is TRBV6-1 and J is TRBJ1-4, with 9 bases identical to TRBD1. Germline lookup yields CDR1 MNHNS and CDR2 SASEGT. The CDR3 is made up of 15 amino acids. With 6 bases clipped from V and 3 bases from J, the junction kept 5 bases outside the gene matches. For the CDR3, the DNA is TGTGCCAGCAGGGACAGGGGACGCGCTAATGAAAAACTGTTTTTT. Residues: CASRDRGRANEKLFF.

This clonotype was counted a few times. The J gene is TRBJ2-1, the V gene TRBV19, with 13 bases lining up with TRBD2. The junction had 8 bases not matched to a gene; V was cut back by 5 bases and J by 1 base. CDR1 LNHDA and CDR2 SQIVND come from the germline V gene (reference sequence). CDR3 size: 18 residues. This CDR3 reads CASSATSGGAISYNEQFF. DNA for the CDR3: TGTGCCAGTAGTGCCACTAGCGGGGGGGCTATATCCTACAATGAGCAGTTCTTC.